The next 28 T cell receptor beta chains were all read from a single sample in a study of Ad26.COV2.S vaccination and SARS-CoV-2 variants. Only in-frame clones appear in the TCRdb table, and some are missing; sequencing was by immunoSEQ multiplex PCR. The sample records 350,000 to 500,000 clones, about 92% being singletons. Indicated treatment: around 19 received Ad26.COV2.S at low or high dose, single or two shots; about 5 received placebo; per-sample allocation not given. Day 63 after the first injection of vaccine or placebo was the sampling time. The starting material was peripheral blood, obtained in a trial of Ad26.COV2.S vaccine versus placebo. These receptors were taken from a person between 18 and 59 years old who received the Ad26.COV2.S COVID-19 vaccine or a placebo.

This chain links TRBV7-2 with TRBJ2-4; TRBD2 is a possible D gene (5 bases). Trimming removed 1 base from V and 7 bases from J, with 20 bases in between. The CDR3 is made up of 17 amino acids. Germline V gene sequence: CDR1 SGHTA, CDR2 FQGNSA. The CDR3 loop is CASSLGELVTIWNIQYF. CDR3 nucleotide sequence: TGTGCCAGCAGCTTAGGCGAGCTGGTGACTATTTGGAACATTCAGTACTTC.

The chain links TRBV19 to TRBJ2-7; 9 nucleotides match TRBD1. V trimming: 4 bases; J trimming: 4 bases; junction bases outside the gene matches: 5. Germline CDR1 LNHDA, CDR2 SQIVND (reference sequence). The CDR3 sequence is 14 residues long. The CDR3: CASSRQGDVYEQYF. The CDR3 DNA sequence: TGTGCCAGTAGTAGACAGGGGGATGTATACGAGCAGTACTTC.

CDR3 protein: CASSPTGTSNQPQHF. The DNA for the CDR3 is TGTGCCAGCAGCCCGACAGGGACAAGCAATCAGCCCCAGCATTTT. This chain uses TRBV7-6 with TRBJ1-5, with TRBD1 matching 7 bases. The germline gives CDR1 SGHVS, CDR2 FNYEAQ. The ends lost 5 bases at V and 1 base at J; junction bases unmatched: 5. This CDR3 is built from 15 residues.

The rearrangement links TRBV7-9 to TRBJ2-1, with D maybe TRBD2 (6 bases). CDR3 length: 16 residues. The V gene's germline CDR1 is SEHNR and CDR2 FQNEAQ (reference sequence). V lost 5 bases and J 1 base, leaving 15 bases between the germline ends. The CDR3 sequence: CASSPKRRVSYNEQFF. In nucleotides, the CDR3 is TGTGCCAGCAGCCCCAAGAGGAGGGTTTCCTACAATGAGCAGTTCTTC. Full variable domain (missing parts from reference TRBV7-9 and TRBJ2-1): DTGVSQNPRHKITKRGQNVTFRCDPISEHNRLYWYRQTLGQGPEFLTYFQNEAQLEKSRLLSDRFSAERPKGSFSTLEIQRTEQGDSAMYLCASSPKRRVSYNEQFFGPGTRLTVL.

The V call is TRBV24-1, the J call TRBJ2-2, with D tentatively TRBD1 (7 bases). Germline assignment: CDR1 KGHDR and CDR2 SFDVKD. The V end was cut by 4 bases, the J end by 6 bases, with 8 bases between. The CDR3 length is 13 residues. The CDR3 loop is CATSDRGAGELFF. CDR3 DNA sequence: TGTGCCACCAGTGACAGGGGGGCCGGGGAGCTGTTTTTT.

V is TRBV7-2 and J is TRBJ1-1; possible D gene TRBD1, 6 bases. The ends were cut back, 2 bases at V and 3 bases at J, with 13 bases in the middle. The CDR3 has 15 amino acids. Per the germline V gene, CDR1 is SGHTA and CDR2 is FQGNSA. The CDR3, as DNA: TGTGCCAGCAGCTTAAGCAGGGGTATGTACACTGAAGCTTTCTTT. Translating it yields CASSLSRGMYTEAFF.

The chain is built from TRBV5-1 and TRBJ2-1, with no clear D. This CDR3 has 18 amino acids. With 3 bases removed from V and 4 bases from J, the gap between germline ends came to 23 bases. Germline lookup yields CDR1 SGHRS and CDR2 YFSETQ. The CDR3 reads CASSYNPKRVELYNEQFF. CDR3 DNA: TGCGCCAGCAGCTACAACCCGAAAAGAGTAGAACTTTACAATGAGCAGTTCTTC.

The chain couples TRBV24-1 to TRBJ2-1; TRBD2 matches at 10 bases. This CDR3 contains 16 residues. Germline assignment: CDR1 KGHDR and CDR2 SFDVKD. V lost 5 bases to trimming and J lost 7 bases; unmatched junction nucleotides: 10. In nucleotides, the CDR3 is TGTGCCACCAGTGGGGCTAGCGGGGGTGCCGTGAATGAGCAGTTCTTC. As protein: CATSGASGGAVNEQFF.

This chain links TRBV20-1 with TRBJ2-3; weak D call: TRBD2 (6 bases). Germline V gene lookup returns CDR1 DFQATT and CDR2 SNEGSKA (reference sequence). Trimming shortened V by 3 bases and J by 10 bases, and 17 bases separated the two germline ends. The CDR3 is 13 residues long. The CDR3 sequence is CSASPLGGEPQYF. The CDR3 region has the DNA TGCAGTGCTAGTCCCTTGGGGGGAGAGCCGCAGTATTTT.

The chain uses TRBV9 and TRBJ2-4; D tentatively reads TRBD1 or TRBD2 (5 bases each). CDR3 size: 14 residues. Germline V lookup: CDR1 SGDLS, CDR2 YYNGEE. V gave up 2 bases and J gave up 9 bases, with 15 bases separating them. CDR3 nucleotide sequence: TGTGCCAGCAGCGTCACGGGGACGAGAAGCATTCAGTACTTC. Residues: CASSVTGTRSIQYF.

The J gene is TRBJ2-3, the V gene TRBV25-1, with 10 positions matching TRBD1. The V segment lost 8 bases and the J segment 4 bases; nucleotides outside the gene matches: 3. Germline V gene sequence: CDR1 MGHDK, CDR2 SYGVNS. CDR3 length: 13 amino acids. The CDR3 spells CASSDRGADTQYF. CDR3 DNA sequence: TGTGCCAGCTCGGACAGGGGGGCAGATACGCAGTATTTT.

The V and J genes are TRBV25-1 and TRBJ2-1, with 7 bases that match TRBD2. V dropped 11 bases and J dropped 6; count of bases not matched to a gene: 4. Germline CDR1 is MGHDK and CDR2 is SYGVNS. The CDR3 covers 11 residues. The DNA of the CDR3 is TGTGCCTCAGCGGGGCGCAATGAGCAGTTCTTC. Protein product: CASAGRNEQFF.

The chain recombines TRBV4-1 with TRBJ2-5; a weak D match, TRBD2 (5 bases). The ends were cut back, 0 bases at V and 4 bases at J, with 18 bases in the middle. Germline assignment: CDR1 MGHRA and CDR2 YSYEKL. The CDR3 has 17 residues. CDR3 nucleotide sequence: TGCGCCAGCAGCCAAGAAAGTTCGGCTAGCTGGGGAGAGACCCAGTACTTC. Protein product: CASSQESSASWGETQYF.

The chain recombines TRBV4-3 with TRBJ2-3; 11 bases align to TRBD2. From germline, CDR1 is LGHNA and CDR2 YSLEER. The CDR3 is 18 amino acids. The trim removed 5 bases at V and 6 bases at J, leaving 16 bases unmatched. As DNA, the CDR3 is TGCGCCAGCAGCGAACTAGCGGGGGAGAGGATGGTCGCGGATACGCAGTATTTT. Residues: CASSELAGERMVADTQYF.

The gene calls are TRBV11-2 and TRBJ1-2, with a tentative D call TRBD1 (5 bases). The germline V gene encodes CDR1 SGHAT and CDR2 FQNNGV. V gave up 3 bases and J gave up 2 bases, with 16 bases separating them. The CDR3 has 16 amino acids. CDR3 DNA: TGTGCCAGCAGCTTGGGCAGGGAAGAGGGAAACTATGGCTACACCTTC. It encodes CASSLGREEGNYGYTF.

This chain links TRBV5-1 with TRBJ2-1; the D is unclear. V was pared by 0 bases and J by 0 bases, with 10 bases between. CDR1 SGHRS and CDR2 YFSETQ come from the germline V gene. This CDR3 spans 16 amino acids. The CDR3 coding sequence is TGCGCCAGCAGCTTGGCCGGCTCGGGCTCCTACAATGAGCAGTTCTTC. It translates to CASSLAGSGSYNEQFF.

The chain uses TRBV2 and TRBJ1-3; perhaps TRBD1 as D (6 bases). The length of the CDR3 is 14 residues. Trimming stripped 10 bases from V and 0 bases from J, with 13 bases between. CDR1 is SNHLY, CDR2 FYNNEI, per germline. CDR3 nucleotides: TGTGCCACCCGACAGGCGAGCTCTGGAAACACCATATATTTT. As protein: CATRQASSGNTIYF.

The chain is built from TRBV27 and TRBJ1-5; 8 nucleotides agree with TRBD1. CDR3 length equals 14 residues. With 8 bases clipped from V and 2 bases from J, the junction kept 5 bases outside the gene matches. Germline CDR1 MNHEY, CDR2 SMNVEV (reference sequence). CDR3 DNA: TGTGCCAGCCGGGTGGGACAGGGCAATCAGCCCCAGCATTTT. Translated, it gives CASRVGQGNQPQHF.

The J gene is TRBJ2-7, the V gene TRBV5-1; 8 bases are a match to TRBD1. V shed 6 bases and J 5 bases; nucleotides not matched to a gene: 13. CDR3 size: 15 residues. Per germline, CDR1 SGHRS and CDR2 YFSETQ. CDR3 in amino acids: CASNKGDRGGHEQYF. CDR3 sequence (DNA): TGCGCCAGCAACAAAGGCGACAGGGGAGGCCACGAGCAGTACTTC.

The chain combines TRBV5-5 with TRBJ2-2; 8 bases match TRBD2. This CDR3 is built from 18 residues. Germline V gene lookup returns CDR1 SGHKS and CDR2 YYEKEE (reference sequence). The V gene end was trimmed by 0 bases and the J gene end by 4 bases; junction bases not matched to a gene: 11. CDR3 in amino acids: CASSLVYNGRAPTGELFF. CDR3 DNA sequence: TGTGCCAGCAGCTTGGTTTATAACGGGAGGGCCCCCACCGGGGAGCTGTTTTTT.

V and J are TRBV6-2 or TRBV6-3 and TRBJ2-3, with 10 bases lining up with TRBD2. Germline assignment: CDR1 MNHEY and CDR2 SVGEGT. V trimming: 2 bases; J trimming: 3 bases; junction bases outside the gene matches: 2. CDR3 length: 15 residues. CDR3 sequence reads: CASSYLAGVTDTQYF. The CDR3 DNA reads TGTGCCAGCAGTTACCTAGCGGGAGTGACAGATACGCAGTATTTT.

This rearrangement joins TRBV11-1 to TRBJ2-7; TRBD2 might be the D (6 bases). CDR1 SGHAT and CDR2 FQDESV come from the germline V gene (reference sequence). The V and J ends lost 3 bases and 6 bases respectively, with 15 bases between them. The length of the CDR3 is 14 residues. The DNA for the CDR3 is TGTGCCAGCAGCTTCGGGAGTTGGGAAAGCGAGCAGTACTTC. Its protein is CASSFGSWESEQYF.

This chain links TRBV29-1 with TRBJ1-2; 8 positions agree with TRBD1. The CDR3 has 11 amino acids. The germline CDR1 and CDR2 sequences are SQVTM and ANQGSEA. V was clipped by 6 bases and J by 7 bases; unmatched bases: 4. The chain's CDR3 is CSVGQGSGYTF. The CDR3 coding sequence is TGCAGCGTCGGACAGGGTAGTGGCTACACCTTC. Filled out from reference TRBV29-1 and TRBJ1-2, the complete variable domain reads SAVISQKPSRDICQRGTSLTIQCQVDSQVTMMFWYRQQPGQSLTLIATANQGSEATYESGFVIDKFPISRPNLTFSTLTVSNMSPEDSSIYLCSVGQGSGYTFGSGTRLTVV.

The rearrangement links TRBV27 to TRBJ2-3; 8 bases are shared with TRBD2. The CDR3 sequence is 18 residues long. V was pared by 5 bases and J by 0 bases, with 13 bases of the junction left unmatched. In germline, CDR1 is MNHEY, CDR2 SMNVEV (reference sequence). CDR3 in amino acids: CASSPDARLATSTDTQYF. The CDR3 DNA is TGTGCCAGCAGTCCCGACGCAAGACTAGCGACAAGCACAGATACGCAGTATTTT.

The CDR3 is CASSIGGLAGARGGEQFF. The CDR3 DNA follows: TGTGCCAGTAGTATAGGGGGGCTAGCGGGAGCCAGGGGTGGTGAGCAGTTCTTC. The chain couples TRBV19 to TRBJ2-1, with 10 bases matching TRBD2. CDR3 size: 18 residues. V trimming: 1 base; J trimming: 9 bases; junction bases outside the gene matches: 15. Per germline, CDR1 LNHDA and CDR2 SQIVND (reference sequence).

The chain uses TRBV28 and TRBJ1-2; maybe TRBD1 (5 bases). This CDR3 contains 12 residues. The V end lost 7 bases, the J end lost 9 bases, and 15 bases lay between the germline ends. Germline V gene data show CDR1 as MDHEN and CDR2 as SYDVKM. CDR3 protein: CASKKLRGSYTF. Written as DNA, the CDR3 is TGTGCCAGCAAAAAACTCCGGGGGAGCTACACCTTC.

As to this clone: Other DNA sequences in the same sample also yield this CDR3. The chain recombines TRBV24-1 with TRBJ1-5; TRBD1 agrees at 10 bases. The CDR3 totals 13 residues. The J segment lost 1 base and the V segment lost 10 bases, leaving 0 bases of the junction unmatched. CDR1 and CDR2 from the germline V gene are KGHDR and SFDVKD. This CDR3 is CATGQGSNQPQHF. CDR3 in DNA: TGTGCCACGGGACAGGGGAGCAATCAGCCCCAGCATTTT.

The CDR3 region is CASSALASGTAEDTQYF. CDR3 nucleotide sequence: TGTGCCAGCAGTGCCCTCGCTAGCGGGACAGCGGAAGATACGCAGTATTTT. The chain employs TRBV28 and TRBJ2-3; TRBD2 matches 9 bases. After removal of 5 bases from V and 5 bases from J, the junction contained 14 bases not matched to a gene. The CDR3 has 17 amino acids. CDR1 is MDHEN, CDR2 SYDVKM, per germline.